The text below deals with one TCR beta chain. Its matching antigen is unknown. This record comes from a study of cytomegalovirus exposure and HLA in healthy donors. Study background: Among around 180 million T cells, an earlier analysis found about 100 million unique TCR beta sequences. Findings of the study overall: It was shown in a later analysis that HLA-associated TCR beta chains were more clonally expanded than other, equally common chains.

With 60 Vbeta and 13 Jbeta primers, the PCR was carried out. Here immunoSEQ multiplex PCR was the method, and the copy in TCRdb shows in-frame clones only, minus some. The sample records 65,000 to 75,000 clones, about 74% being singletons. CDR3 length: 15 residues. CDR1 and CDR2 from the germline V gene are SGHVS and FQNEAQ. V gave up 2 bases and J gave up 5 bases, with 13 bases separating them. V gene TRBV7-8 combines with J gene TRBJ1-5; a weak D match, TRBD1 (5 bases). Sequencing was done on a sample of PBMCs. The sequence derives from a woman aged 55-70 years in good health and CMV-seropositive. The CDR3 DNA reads TGTGCCAGCAGCTTAAGACAGACTCGGGATCAGCCCCAGCATTTT. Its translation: CASSLRQTRDQPQHF.